One sample yielded the 23 T cell receptor beta chains listed below, sequenced in a study of T cell changes during pregnancy in multiple sclerosis. Assay used: immunoSEQ multiplex PCR; TCRdb lists only in-frame clones, some missing. The profile shows about 49,000 clones, around 90% of them singletons. Sequencing used peripheral blood, obtained after pregnancy. The receptors derive from a female donor in good health, enrolled as a control in a pregnancy study.

CDR3 in DNA: TGTGCCAGCAGGGGCTTTCCCTCTCCCCCGGCCGAGCAGTACTTC. It is translated as CASRGFPSPPAEQYF. This chain uses TRBV28 with TRBJ2-7; D is unresolved. Germline CDR1 and CDR2: MDHEN and SYDVKM. The germline V and J ends were trimmed by 6 bases and 6 bases, with 21 bases remaining between them. The CDR3 is made up of 15 amino acids.

The V gene is TRBV9, the J gene TRBJ2-1, with 10 bases that match TRBD2. The germline gives CDR1 SGDLS, CDR2 YYNGEE. The CDR3 sequence is 13 residues long. After removal of 9 bases from V and 7 bases from J, the junction contained 7 bases not matched to a gene. The CDR3 DNA is TGTGCCATCAGAGCGGGAGGGCCGAATGAGCAGTTCTTC. It encodes CAIRAGGPNEQFF.

The chain uses TRBV11-2 and TRBJ2-5; 7 bases are shared with TRBD1. Germline loops: CDR1 SGHAT, CDR2 FQNNGV. J was trimmed by 0 bases and V by 5 bases; bases with no gene match: 12. The CDR3 is 17 amino acids. This CDR3 reads CASSRVITGQYQETQYF. DNA of the CDR3: TGTGCCAGCAGCCGAGTTATAACGGGACAGTACCAAGAGACCCAGTACTTC.

The chain joins TRBV28 to TRBJ2-7; possible D gene TRBD1, 5 bases. This CDR3 comprises 15 residues. V lost 5 bases and J lost 6, with 20 bases in between. The germline V gene has CDR1 MDHEN and CDR2 SYDVKM. CDR3: CASSGPGDRFREQYF. The CDR3 DNA reads as TGTGCCAGCAGTGGTCCCGGAGACAGATTCCGCGAGCAGTACTTC.

The chain carries TRBV28 and TRBJ2-3, with a possible D match to TRBD2 (5 bases). The V end lost 3 bases, the J end lost 1 base, and 14 bases lay between the germline ends. Germline CDR1 MDHEN, CDR2 SYDVKM. The CDR3 extends over 16 amino acids. CDR3 bases: TGTGCCAGCAGTTTGTGGGCCCTAGCTCGCACAGATACGCAGTATTTT. Its translation: CASSLWALARTDTQYF.

This clone was seen a handful of times. This chain links TRBV19 with TRBJ2-7, with a possible D match to TRBD2 (6 bases). The CDR3 extends over 15 amino acids. The germline gives CDR1 LNHDA, CDR2 SQIVND (reference sequence). Between the trimmed V and J ends, which lost 9 bases and 6 bases, there was a span of 24 bases. Here the CDR3 DNA reads TGTGCCAGCAAAGTGCGAGTGGGAGGACCCGCCGAGCAGTACTTC. Protein sequence: CASKVRVGGPAEQYF.

This rearrangement joins TRBV9 to TRBJ1-4, with a tentative D call TRBD1 (5 bases). Trimming removed 0 bases at V and 8 bases at J, with 14 bases between. The CDR3 has 15 amino acids. Per the germline V gene, CDR1 is SGDLS and CDR2 is YYNGEE. The chain's CDR3 is CASSVASASGEKLFF. DNA of the CDR3: TGTGCCAGCAGCGTAGCAAGCGCCTCAGGGGAAAAACTGTTTTTT.

This clone has only one observation. This chain uses TRBV7-2 with TRBJ2-3; TRBD1 is a possible D gene (6 bases). The CDR3 has 17 amino acids. Between the trimmed V and J ends, which lost 0 bases and 5 bases, there was a span of 18 bases. CDR1 SGHTA and CDR2 FQGNSA come from the germline V gene. CDR3 coding DNA: TGTGCCAGCAGCTTAGCCTGGGTGGGGTCCAGGGGAGATACGCAGTATTTT. Translating gives CASSLAWVGSRGDTQYF.

The rearrangement joins TRBV7-9 to TRBJ2-1; D is ambiguous. V lost 3 bases and J lost 9, with 9 bases in between. The CDR3 has 12 amino acids. Germline V gene sequence: CDR1 SEHNR, CDR2 FQNEAQ (reference sequence). The CDR3 nucleotides read TGTGCCAGCAGCTTTTCAATCGGTGAGCAGTTCTTC. Translation: CASSFSIGEQFF.

The CDR3 nucleotides read TGTGCCAGCAGCTCGACAGAGATCGGATACGAGCAGTACTTC. Its translation: CASSSTEIGYEQYF. This rearrangement joins TRBV2 to TRBJ2-7; D possibly corresponds to TRBD1 (5 bases). In germline, CDR1 is SNHLY, CDR2 FYNNEI. Trimming removed 6 bases from V and 4 bases from J, with 16 bases in between. The CDR3 runs 14 residues.

The V gene is TRBV7-3, the J gene TRBJ2-1; 8 nucleotides agree with TRBD1. V gave up 0 bases and J gave up 5 bases; unmatched junction bases: 3. Germline V lookup: CDR1 SGHTA, CDR2 FQGTGA. CDR3 size: 15 residues. The CDR3 sequence is CASSLTRGPNNEQFF. The CDR3, as DNA: TGTGCCAGCAGCTTAACCAGGGGGCCCAACAATGAGCAGTTCTTC.

Only one count was recorded for this clone. The gene calls are TRBV6-1 and TRBJ2-7, with D uncertain. V gave up 6 bases and J gave up 3 bases, with 9 bases separating them. The length of the CDR3 is 12 residues. Germline CDR1 is MNHNS and CDR2 is SASEGT. CDR3: CASRTVLYEQYF. DNA of the CDR3: TGTGCCAGCAGAACGGTCCTCTACGAGCAGTACTTC.

This clone was seen once. The DNA of the CDR3 is TGTGCCAGCAGCTTATTACTAGCGGGACGCCCGCAGTACTTC. Translation gives CASSLLLAGRPQYF. The genes are TRBV7-2 and TRBJ2-7, with 10 bases aligning to TRBD2. Losses at the gene ends were 2 bases for V and 9 bases for J; bases not matched to a gene: 7. There are 14 residues in the CDR3. Germline CDR1 and CDR2: SGHTA and FQGNSA.

V usage is TRBV19 and J usage is TRBJ2-7; tentatively, D is TRBD2 (5 bases). This CDR3 is 15 amino acids long. Looked up from germline, CDR1 is LNHDA and CDR2 is SQIVND (reference sequence). The V end was cut by 4 bases, the J end by 1 base, with 14 bases between. The CDR3, as DNA: TGTGCCAGTAGTACTAAATCGGGATCTTCCTACGAGCAGTACTTC. Amino acid sequence: CASSTKSGSSYEQYF.

This clone occurred once. V usage is TRBV5-6 and J usage is TRBJ2-7, with TRBD1 as a possible D gene (5 bases). The CDR3 consists of 14 residues. Germline CDR1 reads SGHDT; CDR2 reads YYEEEE. Trimming removed 1 base at V and 3 bases at J, with 11 bases between. DNA of the CDR3: TGTGCCAGCAGCTTGATAGGAAGGGGCTACGAGCAGTACTTC. Its translation: CASSLIGRGYEQYF.

The rearrangement uses TRBV10-3 and TRBJ2-7; TRBD2 matches 11 bases. From germline, CDR1 is ENHRY and CDR2 SYGVKD. CDR3 length: 15 residues. After removal of 6 bases from V and 4 bases from J, the junction contained 8 bases not matched to a gene. The CDR3 nucleotides are TGTGCCATCAGCGCCGGGACTAGCGGTTTGTACGAGCAGTACTTC. Translated: CAISAGTSGLYEQYF.

This CDR3 reads CACLQGAANEKLFF. As DNA, the CDR3 is TGTGCCTGCCTACAGGGGGCGGCTAATGAAAAACTGTTTTTT. The V and J genes are TRBV2 and TRBJ1-4; 9 positions agree with TRBD1. Losses at the gene ends were 11 bases for V and 3 bases for J; bases not matched to a gene: 7. CDR3 size: 14 residues. Looked up from germline, CDR1 is SNHLY and CDR2 is FYNNEI. Drawing the rest from reference TRBV2 and TRBJ1-4, the complete variable domain is EPEVTQTPSHQVTQMGQEVILRCVPISNHLYFYWYRQILGQKVEFLVSFYNNEISEKSEIFDDQFSVERPDGSNFTLKIRSTKLEDSAMYFCACLQGAANEKLFFGSGTQLSVL.

J is TRBJ1-3 and V is TRBV5-1, with 8 bases identical to TRBD1. The V and J ends lost 3 bases and 7 bases, in that order; junction bases with no gene match: 9. This CDR3 is built from 15 residues. In germline, CDR1 is SGHRS, CDR2 YFSETQ. CDR3 sequence: CASSYGQGRGNTIYF. DNA for the CDR3: TGCGCCAGCAGCTACGGACAGGGCCGTGGGAACACCATATATTTT.

This clone has just one count. In nucleotides, the CDR3 is TGTGCCAGCAGCGTAGCGGGGGTAAAGACAGATACGCAGTATTTT. Its protein is CASSVAGVKTDTQYF. The rearrangement uses TRBV9 and TRBJ2-3, with D tentatively TRBD2 (6 bases). Deletions cut 0 bases from V and 3 bases from J, with 11 bases between. Germline CDR1 and CDR2: SGDLS and YYNGEE. The CDR3 covers 15 residues.

The CDR3 DNA reads TGTGCCGGCCGAGACAGGGGTAACACTGAAGCTTTCTTT. Protein: CAGRDRGNTEAFF. The V call is TRBV9, the J call TRBJ1-1; 8 nucleotides match TRBD1. With 10 bases clipped from V and 2 bases from J, the junction kept 7 bases outside the gene matches. Germline V gene sequence: CDR1 SGDLS, CDR2 YYNGEE. This CDR3 comprises 13 residues. Supplemented by reference TRBV9 and TRBJ1-1, the full variable domain reads DSGVTQTPKHLITATGQRVTLRCSPRSGDLSVYWYQQSLDQGLQFLIQYYNGEERAKGNILERFSAQQFPDLHSELNLSSLELGDSALYFCAGRDRGNTEAFFGQGTRLTVV.

J is TRBJ2-6 and V is TRBV6-1, with 7 bases matching TRBD1. The germline V gene has CDR1 MNHNS and CDR2 SASEGT. This CDR3 region has 16 residues. The V segment lost 2 bases and the J segment 1 base; nucleotides outside the gene matches: 2. CDR3 amino acids: CASSEQTGSGANVLTF. The CDR3 DNA follows: TGTGCCAGCAGTGAACAGACAGGGTCTGGGGCCAACGTCCTGACTTTC.

The chain employs TRBV5-4 and TRBJ2-2, with D perhaps TRBD1 (6 bases). This CDR3 spans 15 amino acids. In germline, CDR1 is SGHNT, CDR2 YYREEE (reference sequence). The germline V and J ends were trimmed by 2 bases and 4 bases, with 12 bases remaining between them. In DNA form, the CDR3 reads TGTGCCAGCAGCTTTAGCGTGGGGGCCACCGGGGAGCTGTTTTTT. It yields the protein CASSFSVGATGELFF.

The chain combines TRBV27 with TRBJ1-4; 9 bases align to TRBD1. CDR1 and CDR2 (germline): MNHEY, SMNVEV (reference sequence). This CDR3 comprises 15 residues. The V segment lost 6 bases and the J segment 2 bases; nucleotides outside the gene matches: 4. CDR3 nucleotide sequence: TGTGCCAGCAGGGATACAGGGGGCACTAATGAAAAACTGTTTTTT. Amino acids: CASRDTGGTNEKLFF.